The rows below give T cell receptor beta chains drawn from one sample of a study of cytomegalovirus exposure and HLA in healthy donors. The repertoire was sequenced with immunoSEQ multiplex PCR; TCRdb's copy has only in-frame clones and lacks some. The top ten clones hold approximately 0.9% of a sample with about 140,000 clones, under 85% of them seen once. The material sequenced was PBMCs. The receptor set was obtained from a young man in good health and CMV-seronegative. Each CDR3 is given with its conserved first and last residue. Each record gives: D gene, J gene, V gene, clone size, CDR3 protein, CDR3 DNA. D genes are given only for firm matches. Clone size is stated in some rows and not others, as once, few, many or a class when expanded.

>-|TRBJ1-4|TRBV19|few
CASRSTGEKLFF
TGTGCCAGTCGCTCCACAGGGGAAAAACTGTTTTTT
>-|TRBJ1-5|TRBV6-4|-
CASSDFLFRGPQHF
TGTGCCAGCAGTGACTTTCTGTTTCGGGGGCCCCAGCATTTT
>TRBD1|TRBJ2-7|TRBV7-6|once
CASSRDRGEQYF
TGTGCCAGCAGCCGGGACAGGGGCGAGCAGTACTTC
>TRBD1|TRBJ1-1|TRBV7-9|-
CASSLQGWHVTEAFF
TGTGCCAGCAGTTTACAGGGGTGGCATGTTACTGAAGCTTTCTTT
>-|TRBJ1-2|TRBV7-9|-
CASSLAANYGYTF
TGTGCCAGCAGCTTGGCGGCTAACTATGGCTACACCTTC
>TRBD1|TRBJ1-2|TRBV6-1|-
CASSATGVHGYTF
TGTGCCAGCAGTGCGACAGGGGTCCATGGCTACACCTTC
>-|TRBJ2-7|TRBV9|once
CASSVGAGVSYEQYF
TGTGCCAGCAGCGTAGGGGCAGGGGTCTCCTACGAGCAGTACTTC
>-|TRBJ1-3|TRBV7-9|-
CASSLKWGGAGGNTIYF
TGTGCCAGCAGCTTAAAGTGGGGGGGCGCTGGTGGAAACACCATATATTTT
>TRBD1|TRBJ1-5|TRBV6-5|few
CASRPGTGGDQPQHF
TGTGCCAGCAGACCCGGGACAGGGGGCGATCAGCCCCAGCATTTT
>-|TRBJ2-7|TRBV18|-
CASSPGTQSYEQYF
TGTGCCAGCTCACCTGGGACTCAGTCCTACGAGCAGTACTTC
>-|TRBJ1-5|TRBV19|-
CACQVQGSNQPQHF
TGTGCCTGCCAAGTACAGGGAAGCAATCAGCCCCAGCATTTT
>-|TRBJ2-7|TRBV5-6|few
CASSSTHTDGPFYEQYF
TGTGCCAGCAGCTCGACCCATACAGACGGCCCCTTCTACGAGCAGTACTTC
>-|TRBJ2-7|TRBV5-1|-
CASSLVGAATYEQYF
TGCGCCAGCAGCTTGGTGGGGGCAGCCACCTACGAGCAGTACTTC
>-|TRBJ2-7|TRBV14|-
CASSRRGSYEQYF
TGTGCCAGCAGCCGCAGGGGTAGTTACGAGCAGTACTTC
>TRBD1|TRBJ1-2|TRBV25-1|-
CASSLQGWGYTF
TGTGCCAGCAGCTTACAGGGGTGGGGCTACACCTTC
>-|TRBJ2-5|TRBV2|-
CASSAERQETQYF
TGTGCCAGCAGTGCTGAGAGGCAAGAGACCCAGTACTTC
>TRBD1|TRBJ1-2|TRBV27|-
CASSLSPDRVNYGYTF
TGTGCCAGCAGTTTATCCCCCGACAGGGTTAACTATGGCTACACCTTC
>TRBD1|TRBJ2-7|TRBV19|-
CASSPDRGQEQYF
TGTGCCAGTAGTCCGGACAGGGGGCAGGAGCAGTACTTC
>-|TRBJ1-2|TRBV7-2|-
CASSHRTANYGYTF
TGTGCCAGCAGCCATCGGACAGCTAACTATGGCTACACCTTC
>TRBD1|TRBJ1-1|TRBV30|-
CAWSSGGRAFF
TGTGCCTGGAGTTCAGGGGGGAGGGCTTTCTTT
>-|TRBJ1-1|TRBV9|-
CASSGGGPRTEAFF
TGTGCCAGCAGCGGAGGGGGACCGCGCACTGAAGCTTTCTTT
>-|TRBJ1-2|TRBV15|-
CATSAPGKRAAGGYTF
TGTGCCACCAGCGCCCCAGGGAAGCGCGCAGCCGGGGGCTACACCTTC
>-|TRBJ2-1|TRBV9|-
CASSPHLSESYNEQFF
TGTGCCAGCAGCCCCCACCTTAGCGAGTCATACAATGAGCAGTTCTTC
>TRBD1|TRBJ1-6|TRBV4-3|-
CASSQDWTGTPLPLHF
TGCGCCAGCAGCCAAGATTGGACAGGGACTCCCTTACCCCTCCACTTT
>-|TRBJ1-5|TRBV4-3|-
CASSQEKGSGQPQHF
TGCGCCAGCAGCCAAGAGAAAGGATCGGGTCAGCCCCAGCATTTT
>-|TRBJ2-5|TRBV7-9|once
CASSLTLVEGGAAGETQYF
TGTGCCAGCAGCTTAACGTTGGTGGAGGGGGGGGCCGCAGGAGAGACCCAGTACTTC
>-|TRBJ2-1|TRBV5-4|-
CASSLAPGQEQFF
TGTGCCAGCAGCTTGGCTCCTGGACAGGAGCAGTTCTTC
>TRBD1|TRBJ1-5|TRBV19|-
CATRQGNQPQHF
TGTGCCACAAGACAGGGGAATCAGCCCCAGCATTTT
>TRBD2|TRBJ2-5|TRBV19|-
CASSSREGAETQYF
TGTGCCAGTTCTAGTCGGGAGGGAGCGGAGACCCAGTACTTC
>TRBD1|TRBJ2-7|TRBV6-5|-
CASSYSTGGRYEQYF
TGTGCCAGCAGTTACTCGACAGGGGGCCGCTACGAGCAGTACTTC
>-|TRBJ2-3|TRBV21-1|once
CASSPRTGEEYDTDTQYF
TGTGCCAGCAGCCCCCGGACAGGGGAAGAATACGACACAGATACGCAGTATTTT
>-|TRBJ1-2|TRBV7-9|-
CASSYREVYGYTF
TGTGCCAGCAGTTACAGGGAAGTTTATGGCTACACCTTC
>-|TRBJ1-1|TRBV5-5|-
CASSLWTTHNTEAFF
TGTGCCAGCAGCTTATGGACAACTCACAACACTGAAGCTTTCTTT